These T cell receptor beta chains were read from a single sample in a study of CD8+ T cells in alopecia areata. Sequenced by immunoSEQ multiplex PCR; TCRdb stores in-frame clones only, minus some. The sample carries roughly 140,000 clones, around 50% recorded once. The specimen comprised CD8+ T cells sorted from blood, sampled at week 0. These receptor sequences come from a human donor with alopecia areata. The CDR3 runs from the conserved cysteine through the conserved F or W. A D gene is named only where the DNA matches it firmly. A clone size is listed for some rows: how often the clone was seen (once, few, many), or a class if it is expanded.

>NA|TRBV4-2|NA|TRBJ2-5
TGTGCCAGCAGCCAAGAGTTCGCGGACGAACAAGAGACCCAGTACTTC
CASSQEFADEQETQYF
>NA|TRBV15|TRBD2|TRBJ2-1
TGTGCCACCAGAATGGGACTAGCGGGGGGTTATGAGCAGTTCTTC
CATRMGLAGGYEQFF
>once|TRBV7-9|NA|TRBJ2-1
TGTGCCAGCAGGATGGGGACGGAGGGAGAGTTCTTC
CASRMGTEGEFF
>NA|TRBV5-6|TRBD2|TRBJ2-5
TGTGCCAGCAGTCCCGGGACTAGAATCCAAGAGACCCAGTACTTC
CASSPGTRIQETQYF
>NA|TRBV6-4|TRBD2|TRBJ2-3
TGTGCCAGCAGTGAAGATGGCGTGCGGGGGGGCACAGATACGCAGTATTTT
CASSEDGVRGGTDTQYF
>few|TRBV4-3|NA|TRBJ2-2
TGCGCCAGCAGCCTAGGTACAGCGAACACCGGGGAGCTGTTTTTT
CASSLGTANTGELFF
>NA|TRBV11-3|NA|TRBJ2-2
TGTGCCAGCACTCGGGGCCCGAACACCGGGGAGCTGTTTTTT
CASTRGPNTGELFF
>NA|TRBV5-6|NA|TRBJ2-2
TGTGCCAGCAGCTTGTCGGGGGCCGGGGAGCTGTTTTTT
CASSLSGAGELFF
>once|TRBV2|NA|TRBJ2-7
TGTGCCATGACCGGGTCCTCGAGCTCCTACGAGCAGTACTTC
CAMTGSSSSYEQYF
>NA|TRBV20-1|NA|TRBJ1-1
TGCAGTGGCTGGGACACTGAAGCTTTCTTT
CSGWDTEAFF
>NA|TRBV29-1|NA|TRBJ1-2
TGCAGCGCCAAAAGACAAGAGAACTATGGCTACACCTTC
CSAKRQENYGYTF
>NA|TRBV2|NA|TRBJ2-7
TGTGCCAGCAGTGGCGGTGGCTACGAGCAGTACTTC
CASSGGGYEQYF
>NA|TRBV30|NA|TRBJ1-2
TGTGCCTGGAGTACCAAGGGGTTAGTCTTC
CAWSTKGLVF
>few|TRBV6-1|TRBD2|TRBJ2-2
TGTGCCAGCAGTGCGACTAGCGGGACGAACACCGGGGAGCTGTTTTTT
CASSATSGTNTGELFF
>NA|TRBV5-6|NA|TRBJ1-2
TGTGCCAGCAGCTTGGGTTCCGGCTATGGCTACACCTTC
CASSLGSGYGYTF
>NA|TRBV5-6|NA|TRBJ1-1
TGTGCCAGCAGCTTACTCTACGCAGATACCGAAGCTTTCTTT
CASSLLYADTEAFF